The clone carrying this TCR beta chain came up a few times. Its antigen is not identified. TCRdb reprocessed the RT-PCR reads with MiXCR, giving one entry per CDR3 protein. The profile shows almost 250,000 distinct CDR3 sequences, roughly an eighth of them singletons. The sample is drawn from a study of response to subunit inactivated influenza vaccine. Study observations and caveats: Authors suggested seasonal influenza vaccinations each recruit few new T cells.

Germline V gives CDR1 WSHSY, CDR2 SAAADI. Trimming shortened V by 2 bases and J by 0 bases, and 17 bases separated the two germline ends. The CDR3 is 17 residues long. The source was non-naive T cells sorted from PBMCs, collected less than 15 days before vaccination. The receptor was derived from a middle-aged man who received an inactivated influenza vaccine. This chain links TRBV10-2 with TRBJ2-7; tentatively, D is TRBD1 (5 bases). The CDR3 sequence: CASSEATALLSSYEQYF. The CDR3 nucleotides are TGCGCCAGCAGTGAGGCGACAGCCCTTCTGAGCTCCTACGAGCAGTACTTC.